The next 8 T cell receptor beta chains were all read from a single sample in a study of blood T cell repertoires in COVID-19. The method was immunoSEQ multiplex PCR; TCRdb's version includes in-frame clones alone and lacks a portion of them. The profile covers fewer than 400,000 clones, with around 82% appearing a single time and 2.5% to 3% taken by the ten largest. Sequenced input: peripheral blood. Receptor source: a man under 40 with active or convalescent COVID-19.

This clone was detected a few times. Other DNA sequences within the sample encode an identical CDR3. This chain uses TRBV9 with TRBJ2-1, with TRBD2 matching 8 bases. Germline values: CDR1 SGDLS, CDR2 YYNGEE. The CDR3 runs 15 residues. J lost 0 bases, V lost 4 bases, and 3 bases had no gene match. CDR3 region: CASSPSGSSYNEQFF. DNA of the CDR3: TGTGCCAGCAGCCCGAGCGGGAGCTCCTACAATGAGCAGTTCTTC.

The rearrangement uses TRBV5-4 and TRBJ1-2, with D unresolved. The CDR3 is 13 residues long. Germline CDR1 SGHNT, CDR2 YYREEE (reference sequence). The V end was cut by 0 bases, the J end by 8 bases, with 11 bases between. CDR3 amino acids: CASSLVQVEGYTF. Written as DNA, the CDR3 is TGTGCCAGCAGCTTGGTTCAGGTTGAGGGCTACACCTTC.

This chain links TRBV4-1 with TRBJ2-7; perhaps TRBD2 as D (6 bases). V shed 0 bases and J shed 2 bases, with 11 bases lying between them. Germline loops: CDR1 MGHRA, CDR2 YSYEKL. The CDR3 loop spans 15 amino acids. CDR3 bases: TGCGCCAGCAGCCAAGATAAGGACTACCCCTACGAGCAGTACTTC. This encodes CASSQDKDYPYEQYF.

There are a few counts of this clone. The chain recombines TRBV5-1 with TRBJ1-2; D gene uncertain. The germline CDR1 and CDR2 sequences are SGHRS and YFSETQ. CDR3 size: 11 residues. V lost 4 bases to trimming and J lost 6 bases, with 7 bases between them. The CDR3 spells CASSGQDGYTF. CDR3 DNA sequence: TGCGCCAGCAGCGGCCAAGATGGCTACACCTTC.

This clone was picked up a small number of times. The chain uses TRBV7-9 and TRBJ2-3; 9 bases line up with TRBD1. CDR3 length: 16 amino acids. V was pared by 4 bases and J by 4 bases, with 9 bases of the junction left unmatched. The germline V gene has CDR1 SEHNR and CDR2 FQNEAQ (reference sequence). CDR3 loop: CASSYLTGGIPDTQYF. Here the CDR3 DNA reads TGTGCCAGCAGCTACCTGACAGGGGGGATCCCAGATACGCAGTATTTT.

The V call is TRBV9, the J call TRBJ1-2, with TRBD1 matching over 10 bases. V lost 2 bases and J lost 8; bases outside the gene matches: 6. This CDR3 spans 14 amino acids. Germline lookup yields CDR1 SGDLS and CDR2 YYNGEE. The CDR3 region has the DNA TGTGCCAGCAGCGTGGGACAGGGGATCTGGGGCTACACCTTC. Residues: CASSVGQGIWGYTF.

J is TRBJ2-1 and V is TRBV18, with 7 bases that match TRBD2. The junction had 8 bases not matched to a gene; V was cut back by 1 base and J by 8 bases. Per the germline V gene, CDR1 is KGHSH and CDR2 is LQKENI. There are 15 residues in the CDR3. The CDR3 region is CASSPLRGTTHEQFF. The CDR3 region has the DNA TGTGCCAGCTCACCACTGCGGGGGACGACCCATGAGCAGTTCTTC.

This chain uses TRBV7-9 with TRBJ2-7, with 11 bases that match TRBD2. The CDR3 totals 15 residues. Germline trimming cut 5 bases from V and 3 bases from J; bases unmatched to any gene: 6. CDR1 is SEHNR and CDR2 is FQNEAQ in the germline V gene (reference sequence). The CDR3 region is CASSGTSGGNYEQYF. The CDR3 DNA reads as TGTGCCAGCAGCGGCACTAGCGGGGGCAACTACGAGCAGTACTTC.